Detailed here is one TCR beta chain. What it binds is unknown. Every depressed patient was matched in pairs with a non-depressed control on sex, age, current smoking status and body mass index. This sample was included in a study of untreated major depressive disorder. Study findings and constraints: Generalizability is limited by the comparatively small study sample. TRBV05-01 (Vbeta 5.1) usage was higher in CD4+ T cells of depressed patients than controls.

V shed 8 bases and J shed 5 bases, with 25 bases lying between them. There are 16 residues in the CDR3. Profiling relied on immunoSEQ multiplex PCR, and the TCRdb table lists in-frame clones only, not all of them. The sample has approximately 20,000 clones, 90% to 95% seen once. The sequenced material came from CD4+ T cells from PBMCs. This sequence originates from a man younger than 40 in good health. V gene TRBV23-1 combines with J gene TRBJ2-7; D is tentatively TRBD1 or TRBD2 (6 bases each). TRBV23-1 is reported as an ORF; its role is uncertain. CDR3 bases: TGCGCCAGCTCATGGCTCAGGGGCGGAGGGTCCCACGAGCAGTACTTC. Translation gives CASSWLRGGGSHEQYF.